A selection of T cell receptor beta chains follows, all from one sample in a study of shared clonotypes between healthy human individuals. The repertoire was sequenced with immunoSEQ multiplex PCR; TCRdb's copy has only in-frame clones and lacks some. The sample lists about 460,000 clones, around 77% seen once, with about 12% in the top ten. Sequenced: PBMCs. These receptors were collected from a woman aged 40 to 50 in good health. Some clones in this sample may be carry-over from other donors' samples. The CDR3 runs from the conserved cysteine through the conserved F or W. A D gene is named only where the DNA matches it firmly. The size entry is marked missing in some rows and otherwise reads once, few, many or a size class.

d_gene	v_gene	abundance	j_gene	CDR3nt	CDR3aa
TRBD1	TRBV25-1	-	TRBJ1-1	TGTGCCAGCAGGCCCTCCTACACCCGGACAGGGACGAACACTGAAGCTTTCTTT	CASRPSYTRTGTNTEAFF
-	TRBV6-4	once	TRBJ1-4	TGTGCCAGCAGTGGGCAGACTAATGAAAAACTGTTTTTT	CASSGQTNEKLFF
TRBD1	TRBV6-1	-	TRBJ1-4	TGTGCCAGCAGCCAAGACAGGGACGAAAAACTGTTTTTT	CASSQDRDEKLFF
-	TRBV19	-	TRBJ1-1	TGTGCCAGTAGTATTTCGTTCAGCGGGGCAGGGAACACTGAAGCTTTCTTT	CASSISFSGAGNTEAFF
-	TRBV28	-	TRBJ1-1	TGTGCCAGCAGTTTTACCGGGCTCTCCGGTAGTACTGAAGCTTTCTTT	CASSFTGLSGSTEAFF
-	TRBV30	-	TRBJ2-7	TGTGCCTGGGATCGAGACGGGAGTTACGAGCAGTACTTC	CAWDRDGSYEQYF
-	TRBV4-1	-	TRBJ1-1	TGCGCCAGCAGCCCGCGGGTGAACACTGAAGCTTTCTTT	CASSPRVNTEAFF
TRBD2	TRBV6-6	once	TRBJ2-5	TGTGCCAGCAGCCCGGGACTAGCGGGAGGCCGAGAGACCCAGTACTTC	CASSPGLAGGRETQYF
TRBD2	TRBV4-3	-	TRBJ2-7	TGCGCCAGCAGCCTAAACCGGGGGGAGGGCGAGCAGTACTTC	CASSLNRGEGEQYF
TRBD2	TRBV28	-	TRBJ2-5	TGTGCCAGCAGTCGTCCGGGACTAGCGGGAGGGCGGAAGACCCAGTACTTC	CASSRPGLAGGRKTQYF
TRBD2	TRBV4-2	-	TRBJ2-7	TGTGCCAGCAGCCCACAACATCGGACTAGCGTCGAGCAGTACTTC	CASSPQHRTSVEQYF
-	TRBV28	-	TRBJ2-6	TGTGTCAGCATCTCCCCGTGGGGGGCCAACGTCCCGACTTTC	CVSISPWGANVPTF
-	TRBV5-1	-	TRBJ2-1	TGCGCCAGCAGCGCACCCGACAGCCACAATGAGCAGTTCTTC	CASSAPDSHNEQFF
-	TRBV6-4	few	TRBJ2-3	TGTGCCAGCAGTGACGGGGTGGCTAGCACAGATACGCAGTATTTT	CASSDGVASTDTQYF
-	TRBV29-1	-	TRBJ1-5	TGCAGCGTTGGCGGGACGGAGAGCAATCAGCCCCAGCATTTT	CSVGGTESNQPQHF
-	TRBV2	-	TRBJ1-2	TGTGCCAGCAGTGGCCTGCGGTATGGCTACACCTTC	CASSGLRYGYTF
TRBD2	TRBV7-2	once	TRBJ2-1	TGTGCCAGCAGCTCGCCGGGGACTACCAATGAGCAGTTCTTC	CASSSPGTTNEQFF
-	TRBV10-3	-	TRBJ2-7	TGTGCCGTCTCCAGGGGTTCCTACGAGCAGTACTTC	CAVSRGSYEQYF
-	TRBV5-1	-	TRBJ2-1	TGCGCCAGCAGCTTGTTACCGAACTCCTACAATGAGCAGTTCTTC	CASSLLPNSYNEQFF
-	TRBV7-3	-	TRBJ2-3	TGTGCCAGCAGCTCCCTAGCATTAGCAGATACGCAGTATTTT	CASSSLALADTQYF
-	TRBV5-4	-	TRBJ1-4	TGTGCCAGCAGCAGCGGGACTGTCAATGAAAAACTGTTTTTT	CASSSGTVNEKLFF
-	TRBV18	-	TRBJ2-1	TGTGCCAGCTCACCACTGTCAGGGCGGAGCTCCTACAATGAGCAGTTCTTC	CASSPLSGRSSYNEQFF
TRBD2	TRBV6-6	-	TRBJ2-7	TGTGCCAGCAAAGGACTAGCGGATGGTTACGAGCAGTACTTC	CASKGLADGYEQYF
-	TRBV7-2	-	TRBJ2-1	TGTGCCAGCAGCTTAGTCCCCTGGGGCCTGACTTCCAATGAGCAGTTCTTC	CASSLVPWGLTSNEQFF
TRBD1	TRBV4-1	many	TRBJ2-7	TGCGCCAGCAGCCGCGCAAGAAGGGGACAGGGGTCGGGACGGCACGAGCAGTACTTC	CASSRARRGQGSGRHEQYF
TRBD2	TRBV28	-	TRBJ2-7	TGTGCCAGCAGGCTCGGTGAGCGGGAGACGGGGGAGCAGTACTTC	CASRLGERETGEQYF
TRBD2	TRBV5-4	-	TRBJ2-5	TGTGCCAGCAGCATGGCTAGCAGCGGGAGGGGGGAGACCCAGTACTTC	CASSMASSGRGETQYF
-	TRBV4-1	-	TRBJ1-2	TGCGCCAGCAGCCAAGATCCCACTAACTATGGCTACACCTTC	CASSQDPTNYGYTF
-	TRBV27	few	TRBJ2-1	TGTGCCACCCGGGGTTTCTCCTACAATGAGCAGTTCTTC	CATRGFSYNEQFF
-	TRBV27	-	TRBJ2-7	TGTGCCAGCAGTTTAGAGGGGACCGAGCAGTACTTC	CASSLEGTEQYF
-	TRBV5-1	-	TRBJ2-1	TGCGCCAGCAGGCCCACTCAGGCCTTCTACAATGAGCAGTTCTTC	CASRPTQAFYNEQFF
-	TRBV6-1	-	TRBJ1-1	TGTGCCAGCAGTCAAACTTCCACTGAAGCTTTCTTT	CASSQTSTEAFF
TRBD1	TRBV19	many	TRBJ2-7	TGTGCCAGTAGTGTCACCGGGACAGGGGGTTCCTACGAGCAGTACTTC	CASSVTGTGGSYEQYF
-	TRBV5-1	-	TRBJ2-3	TGCGCCAGCAGCTTGCAGGGGCCCACAGATACGCAGTATTTT	CASSLQGPTDTQYF
-	TRBV30	-	TRBJ2-2	TGTGCCTGGTGCCGGGGAAACACCGGGGAGCTGTTTTTT	CAWCRGNTGELFF
-	TRBV6-1	-	TRBJ2-7	TGTGCCACCTACGGACAGCAGTCCTACGAGCAGTACTTC	CATYGQQSYEQYF
-	TRBV28	many	TRBJ1-1	TGTGCCAGCAGTTTATGGGCAGGCACGGGCACTGAAGCTTTCTTT	CASSLWAGTGTEAFF
-	TRBV2	few	TRBJ1-5	TGTGCCAGCAAGGCTAGCAATCAGCCCCAGCATTTT	CASKASNQPQHF
TRBD2	TRBV6-4	-	TRBJ2-1	TGTGCCAGCAGTGCGGGGCGGGAGGGTGTCAATGAGCAGTTCTTC	CASSAGREGVNEQFF
TRBD1	TRBV10-3	-	TRBJ1-1	TGTGCCACCCAACGACAGGGGGGGATTTACACTGAAGCTTTCTTT	CATQRQGGIYTEAFF
-	TRBV19	-	TRBJ1-2	TGTGCCAGTAGTATAATGGCTGGGTCCGGTGGCTACACCTTC	CASSIMAGSGGYTF
-	TRBV4-1	-	TRBJ1-3	TGCGCCAGCAGCCAGGTCGTAGGGGTCTCTGGAAACACCATATATTTT	CASSQVVGVSGNTIYF
-	TRBV10-2	-	TRBJ2-7	TGCGCCAGCAGTGAAGGGACGCTCTACGAGCAGTACTTC	CASSEGTLYEQYF
TRBD1	TRBV2	-	TRBJ2-7	TGTGCCAGCAGTGAAACGAGGCCGGGACAGGGTTCCTACGAGCAGTACTTC	CASSETRPGQGSYEQYF
-	TRBV27	few	TRBJ1-1	TGTGCCAGCAGCCGCGCCGGGACACCCGGGGTTTTTTTTGTTTTTGAAGCTTTCTTT	CASSRAGTPGVFFVFEAFF
TRBD2	TRBV4-3	-	TRBJ2-1	TGCGCCAGCAGCCTCGGGGTAGCGGGAGGGCCGAGTAGTGCCAATGAGCAGTTCTTC	CASSLGVAGGPSSANEQFF
TRBD2	TRBV27	-	TRBJ2-3	TGTGCCAGCGGAATTAGCGGGAGGGCCACTAGTAGCACAGATACGCAGTATTTT	CASGISGRATSSTDTQYF
-	TRBV7-3	-	TRBJ2-2	TGTGCCAGCAGCTTAACGACGAACACCGGGGAGCTGTTTTTT	CASSLTTNTGELFF
TRBD1	TRBV11-2	-	TRBJ2-7	TGTGCCAGCAGCTCTCCCTCGGGACAGCGCCACGAGCAGTACTTC	CASSSPSGQRHEQYF
-	TRBV27	-	TRBJ2-1	TGTGCCAGCAGTTCTGGACTGCACAATGAGCAGTTCTTC	CASSSGLHNEQFF
-	TRBV9	-	TRBJ2-6	TGTGCCAGCAGCGAGGGTGGCAACTCTGGGGCCAACGTCCTGACTTTC	CASSEGGNSGANVLTF
-	TRBV7-9	-	TRBJ2-5	TGTGCCAGCAGCTTGGGTCACGGCGGCCAAGAGACCCAGTACTTC	CASSLGHGGQETQYF
TRBD1	TRBV7-2	-	TRBJ1-3	TGCGCCAGCAGCTTAGCAGGGGGCTTCTCTGGAAACACCATATATTTT	CASSLAGGFSGNTIYF
TRBD2	TRBV27	-	TRBJ2-2	TGTGCCAGCAGCACTAGCGGGAGTAGCTCCGGGGAGCTGTTTTTT	CASSTSGSSSGELFF
-	TRBV11-2	few	TRBJ2-7	TGTGCCAGCAGCTTAGATAGGGGGGGCGCGGGGTACGAGCAGTACTTC	CASSLDRGGAGYEQYF
TRBD2	TRBV4-1	few	TRBJ2-1	TGCGCCAGCAGCCAAGGGTTTAGCGGGAGGTACAATGAGCAGTTCTTC	CASSQGFSGRYNEQFF
-	TRBV30	few	TRBJ1-4	TGTGCCTGGAGTGAAGGGTCCCATGAAAAACTGTTTTTT	CAWSEGSHEKLFF